This T cell receptor beta chain was recovered during a study of CD8 T cells in ankylosing spondylitis. Overall study findings and caveats: Seemingly characteristic of ankylosing spondylitis blood was a TCR beta motif consisting of 7 or 8 highly homologous variants. It was reported that disease-linked clones were significantly enriched in matched ankylosing spondylitis synovial fluid.

On this clonotype itself: Its antigen is unknown.

For TCR beta, libraries came from quantitative 5'-RACE with molecular barcodes. TCRdb recomputed calls from the 5' RACE reads with MiXCR, one row per CDR3 protein. Here the sample spans more than 100,000 distinct CDR3 sequences, approximately 17% being singletons. This CDR3 is 15 amino acids long. Between the trimmed V and J ends, which lost 5 bases and 4 bases, there was a span of 15 bases. Germline loops: CDR1 MNHEY, CDR2 SMNVEV (reference sequence). Source material: blood, either unsorted or a sorted T cell fraction (not recorded which). The genes are TRBV27 and TRBJ1-5, with D possibly TRBD1 on 5 matching bases. The sequence derives from a male donor with ankylosing spondylitis. CDR3 DNA: TGTGCCAGCAGTCCCCTCGGGACCGAGAATCAGCCCCAGCATTTT. Residues: CASSPLGTENQPQHF.